This is a list of T cell receptor beta chains from one sample in a study of cytomegalovirus exposure and HLA in healthy donors. The protocol was immunoSEQ multiplex PCR, while the TCRdb copy is restricted to in-frame clones and leaves out a portion. The sample lists about 120,000 clones, over 70% seen once, with 9.5% to 13% in the top ten. Sequencing was carried out using PBMCs. Receptors were obtained from a woman aged 45 to 65 in good health and CMV-seropositive. Both conserved end residues are part of each CDR3. A D gene is named only where the DNA matches it firmly. Clone size is stated in some rows and not others, as once, few, many or a class when expanded.

CDR3 length: 14; J gene: TRBJ1-2; D gene: TRBD1; V gene: TRBV27; clone size: -; CDR3 DNA: TGTGCCAGCAGTCAGCGACAGGGGGGGCTTGGCTACACCTTC; CDR3 protein: CASSQRQGGLGYTF
CDR3 length: 15; J gene: TRBJ2-1; D gene: TRBD2; V gene: TRBV7-9; clone size: once; CDR3 DNA: TGTGCCAGCAGTCCCAGCGGGAGGACCTACAATGAGCAGTTCTTC; CDR3 protein: CASSPSGRTYNEQFF
CDR3 length: 15; J gene: TRBJ1-6; D gene: -; V gene: TRBV19; clone size: -; CDR3 DNA: TGTGCCAGTAGGACCGCGGACAGAGATAATTCACCCCTCCACTTT; CDR3 protein: CASRTADRDNSPLHF
CDR3 length: 15; J gene: TRBJ1-4; D gene: TRBD1; V gene: TRBV7-9; clone size: -; CDR3 DNA: TGTGCCAGCAGCCTAGGGGGGGGACAGGGCGAAAAACTGTTTTTT; CDR3 protein: CASSLGGGQGEKLFF
CDR3 length: 15; J gene: TRBJ2-4; D gene: TRBD2; V gene: TRBV18; clone size: -; CDR3 DNA: TGTGCCAGCTCAACGACGGGACTAGCTGGAAGGATTCAGTACTTC; CDR3 protein: CASSTTGLAGRIQYF
CDR3 length: 12; J gene: TRBJ2-5; D gene: -; V gene: TRBV29-1; clone size: -; CDR3 DNA: TGCAGCGTTGAGGGACTCGGCGAGACCCAGTACTTC; CDR3 protein: CSVEGLGETQYF
CDR3 length: 15; J gene: TRBJ2-1; D gene: -; V gene: TRBV2; clone size: once; CDR3 DNA: TGTGCCAGCAGTGAAGCGGGGAGATCCTACAATGAGCAGTTCTTC; CDR3 protein: CASSEAGRSYNEQFF
CDR3 length: 12; J gene: TRBJ1-1; D gene: TRBD1; V gene: TRBV27; clone size: -; CDR3 DNA: TGTGCCAGCAGCTTTAAGGGACAGAAAGCTTTCTTT; CDR3 protein: CASSFKGQKAFF
CDR3 length: 14; J gene: TRBJ2-7; D gene: -; V gene: TRBV2; clone size: -; CDR3 DNA: TGTGCCAGCAGTGCGAGGGGGACCTCCTACGAGCAGTACTTC; CDR3 protein: CASSARGTSYEQYF
CDR3 length: 14; J gene: TRBJ1-1; D gene: -; V gene: TRBV7-2; clone size: few; CDR3 DNA: TGTGCCAGCAGCTTTTCGAGGGAGAACACTGAAGCTTTCTTT; CDR3 protein: CASSFSRENTEAFF
CDR3 length: 15; J gene: TRBJ1-4; D gene: -; V gene: TRBV5-8; clone size: -; CDR3 DNA: TGTGCCAGCAGCTTGGGGGGCCACCCTAATGAAAAACTGTTTTTT; CDR3 protein: CASSLGGHPNEKLFF
CDR3 length: 16; J gene: TRBJ2-1; D gene: TRBD1; V gene: TRBV28; clone size: few; CDR3 DNA: TGTGCCAGCAGTCCGACGACAGGGTCTGTTGACAATGAGCAGTTCTTC; CDR3 protein: CASSPTTGSVDNEQFF
CDR3 length: 13; J gene: TRBJ1-2; D gene: -; V gene: TRBV29-1; clone size: -; CDR3 DNA: TGCAGCGTTGGGCCAGAAGCTAACTATGGCTACACCTTC; CDR3 protein: CSVGPEANYGYTF
CDR3 length: 17; J gene: TRBJ1-6; D gene: -; V gene: TRBV21-1; clone size: few; CDR3 DNA: TGTGCCAGCAGCAAAGGACAGTTCAGCTCCTATAATTCACCCCTCCACTTT; CDR3 protein: CASSKGQFSSYNSPLHF
CDR3 length: 16; J gene: TRBJ2-7; D gene: -; V gene: TRBV27; clone size: -; CDR3 DNA: TGTGCCAGCAGTTTATATCCCCAGGGAAACTCCTACGAGCAGTACTTC; CDR3 protein: CASSLYPQGNSYEQYF
CDR3 length: 15; J gene: TRBJ2-3; D gene: TRBD2; V gene: TRBV30; clone size: -; CDR3 DNA: TGTGCCTGGAGCCCTAGCGGAACTTACACAGATACGCAGTATTTT; CDR3 protein: CAWSPSGTYTDTQYF
CDR3 length: 14; J gene: TRBJ2-7; D gene: -; V gene: TRBV27; clone size: -; CDR3 DNA: TGTGCCAGCAGGGCCCGGGTGAGCTCCTACGAGCAGTACTTC; CDR3 protein: CASRARVSSYEQYF
CDR3 length: 13; J gene: TRBJ1-1; D gene: -; V gene: TRBV25-1; clone size: -; CDR3 DNA: TGTGCCAGCAGTGAAGCAGGGGTCAATGAAGCTTTCTTT; CDR3 protein: CASSEAGVNEAFF
CDR3 length: 15; J gene: TRBJ1-2; D gene: -; V gene: TRBV2; clone size: -; CDR3 DNA: TGTGCCAGCAGTGAACCCATTTCAGCTAACTATGGCTACACCTTC; CDR3 protein: CASSEPISANYGYTF
CDR3 length: 16; J gene: TRBJ2-1; D gene: TRBD2; V gene: TRBV19; clone size: -; CDR3 DNA: TGTGCCAGTAGTAACCCAAGCGGGGGGGCTCGAAATGAGCAGTTCTTC; CDR3 protein: CASSNPSGGARNEQFF
CDR3 length: 15; J gene: TRBJ2-2; D gene: TRBD2; V gene: TRBV4-3; clone size: -; CDR3 DNA: TGCGCCAGCAGCCAGGCTTGGACTAGTAGAGGGGAGCTGTTTTTT; CDR3 protein: CASSQAWTSRGELFF
CDR3 length: 18; J gene: TRBJ2-1; D gene: TRBD2; V gene: TRBV28; clone size: -; CDR3 DNA: TGTGCCAGCAGTACAAACACCCCCCCCGCGGGAGTGGGGAATGAGCAGTTCTTC; CDR3 protein: CASSTNTPPAGVGNEQFF
CDR3 length: 11; J gene: TRBJ2-5; D gene: -; V gene: TRBV9; clone size: -; CDR3 DNA: TGTGCCAGCAGCGGCGGAGAGACCCAGTACTTC; CDR3 protein: CASSGGETQYF
CDR3 length: 23; J gene: TRBJ1-6; D gene: -; V gene: TRBV5-1; clone size: -; CDR3 DNA: TGCGCCAGCAGCTTGGGGAGGGGTCTCTCTGAAGGAGGGGAGAGCTCCTATAATTCACCCCTCCACTTT; CDR3 protein: CASSLGRGLSEGGESSYNSPLHF
CDR3 length: 18; J gene: TRBJ1-1; D gene: -; V gene: TRBV5-5; clone size: few; CDR3 DNA: TGTGCCAGCAGCTTGTCGCACAGTGGGCCAGACGCGAGCACTGAAGCTTTCTTT; CDR3 protein: CASSLSHSGPDASTEAFF
CDR3 length: 13; J gene: TRBJ2-1; D gene: -; V gene: TRBV7-2; clone size: -; CDR3 DNA: TGTGCCAGCAGCCCGTCCTTCTACAATGAGCAGTTCTTC; CDR3 protein: CASSPSFYNEQFF
CDR3 length: 16; J gene: TRBJ2-2; D gene: -; V gene: TRBV13; clone size: -; CDR3 DNA: TGTGCCAGCAGCTTAGGACAGGGAATGGGGACCGGGGAGCTGTTTTTT; CDR3 protein: CASSLGQGMGTGELFF
CDR3 length: 14; J gene: TRBJ1-1; D gene: -; V gene: TRBV5-4; clone size: -; CDR3 DNA: TGTGCCAGCAGCTTTAGCAGGGTGAACACTGAAGCTTTCTTT; CDR3 protein: CASSFSRVNTEAFF
CDR3 length: 18; J gene: TRBJ2-3; D gene: TRBD2; V gene: TRBV9; clone size: -; CDR3 DNA: TGTGCCAGCAGCGTAGTACCGGGACTAGCGGGAGGGGCAGATACGCAGTATTTT; CDR3 protein: CASSVVPGLAGGADTQYF
CDR3 length: 15; J gene: TRBJ2-7; D gene: -; V gene: TRBV11-2; clone size: -; CDR3 DNA: TGTGCCAGCAGCTTAGGTGGAGTACCGAACTACGAGCAGTACTTC; CDR3 protein: CASSLGGVPNYEQYF
CDR3 length: 15; J gene: TRBJ1-2; D gene: TRBD1; V gene: TRBV7-2; clone size: -; CDR3 DNA: TGTGCCAGCAGTCCGCGACAGGGGTCGGACTATGGCTACACCTTC; CDR3 protein: CASSPRQGSDYGYTF
CDR3 length: 13; J gene: TRBJ2-1; D gene: TRBD2; V gene: TRBV29-1; clone size: -; CDR3 DNA: TGCAGCGTTGGGACTAGCTTTTACAATGAGCAGTTCTTC; CDR3 protein: CSVGTSFYNEQFF
CDR3 length: 14; J gene: TRBJ2-1; D gene: TRBD2; V gene: TRBV19; clone size: -; CDR3 DNA: TGTGCCAGTAGTATGGCTAGCGGGGCCAATGAGCAGTTCTTC; CDR3 protein: CASSMASGANEQFF
CDR3 length: 18; J gene: TRBJ2-3; D gene: TRBD2; V gene: TRBV5-6; clone size: few; CDR3 DNA: TGTGCCAGCAGCTATACAAATCTACTAGCGGGGGGTACAGATACGCAGTATTTT; CDR3 protein: CASSYTNLLAGGTDTQYF
CDR3 length: 15; J gene: TRBJ2-3; D gene: -; V gene: TRBV11-3; clone size: -; CDR3 DNA: TGTGCCAGCAGCTTAGATCGTAGTAGTAGCGATACGCAGTATTTT; CDR3 protein: CASSLDRSSSDTQYF
CDR3 length: 15; J gene: TRBJ2-7; D gene: TRBD1; V gene: TRBV19; clone size: -; CDR3 DNA: TGTGCCAGTAGTATTGAGAAGGGACAGGGGTACGAGCAGTACTTC; CDR3 protein: CASSIEKGQGYEQYF
CDR3 length: 18; J gene: TRBJ2-1; D gene: -; V gene: TRBV19; clone size: once; CDR3 DNA: TGTGCCAGTAGTACAACCCGGCCTAGTCCCAGCTCCTACAATGAGCAGTTCTTC; CDR3 protein: CASSTTRPSPSSYNEQFF
CDR3 length: 20; J gene: TRBJ2-2; D gene: TRBD1; V gene: TRBV5-1; clone size: -; CDR3 DNA: TGCGCCAGCAGCCCCCGCCCGCAAGGACAGGGTAGTTATAACACCGGGGAGCTGTTTTTT; CDR3 protein: CASSPRPQGQGSYNTGELFF
CDR3 length: 14; J gene: TRBJ2-7; D gene: TRBD2; V gene: TRBV7-2; clone size: -; CDR3 DNA: TGTGCCAGCAGCAATCTAGCGGGAGCCAACGAGCAGTACTTC; CDR3 protein: CASSNLAGANEQYF
CDR3 length: 14; J gene: TRBJ2-5; D gene: -; V gene: TRBV6-5; clone size: -; CDR3 DNA: TGTGCCAGCAGCAACAGGAATCGCCAAGAGGCCCAGTACTTC; CDR3 protein: CASSNRNRQEAQYF
CDR3 length: 16; J gene: TRBJ1-2; D gene: -; V gene: TRBV7-2; clone size: -; CDR3 DNA: TGTGCCAGCAGCTTAGCGCTGGGCAGGCGGGACTATGGCTACACCTTC; CDR3 protein: CASSLALGRRDYGYTF
CDR3 length: 15; J gene: TRBJ2-3; D gene: TRBD2; V gene: TRBV10-3; clone size: few; CDR3 DNA: TGTGCCATCAGTGGGACTAGCGGAATCACAGATACGCAGTATTTT; CDR3 protein: CAISGTSGITDTQYF
CDR3 length: 16; J gene: TRBJ1-5; D gene: TRBD1; V gene: TRBV19; clone size: few; CDR3 DNA: TGTGCCAGTACCAATACGGGACAGGTAAACAATCAGCCCCAGCATTTT; CDR3 protein: CASTNTGQVNNQPQHF
CDR3 length: 12; J gene: TRBJ1-2; D gene: -; V gene: TRBV28; clone size: -; CDR3 DNA: TGTGCCAGCAGTGGACATAACTATGGCTACACCTTC; CDR3 protein: CASSGHNYGYTF
CDR3 length: 15; J gene: TRBJ1-6; D gene: -; V gene: TRBV5-8; clone size: -; CDR3 DNA: TGTGCCAGCAGCTTCCGGGACACGAGGAATTCACCCCTCCACTTT; CDR3 protein: CASSFRDTRNSPLHF
CDR3 length: 18; J gene: TRBJ1-4; D gene: -; V gene: TRBV28; clone size: -; CDR3 DNA: TGTGCCAGCAGGACAACAAGAGTCCGGAAAGCAACTAATGAAAAACTGTTTTTT; CDR3 protein: CASRTTRVRKATNEKLFF
CDR3 length: 15; J gene: TRBJ1-1; D gene: -; V gene: TRBV10-3; clone size: -; CDR3 DNA: TGTGCCATCACGCACCAACGGGAGGGGAACACTGAAGCTTTCTTT; CDR3 protein: CAITHQREGNTEAFF
CDR3 length: 15; J gene: TRBJ2-2; D gene: TRBD2; V gene: TRBV19; clone size: -; CDR3 DNA: TGTGCCAGTAGTATAACGGGAGGGGACACCGGGGAGCTGTTTTTT; CDR3 protein: CASSITGGDTGELFF
CDR3 length: 15; J gene: TRBJ2-1; D gene: -; V gene: TRBV7-8; clone size: -; CDR3 DNA: TGTGCCAGCACCGGTCCGGGTCTCACCTACAATGAGCAGTTCTTC; CDR3 protein: CASTGPGLTYNEQFF
CDR3 length: 16; J gene: TRBJ1-1; D gene: -; V gene: TRBV18; clone size: -; CDR3 DNA: TGTGCCAGCTCACCAATTCCCCCAGGGGTGAACACTGAAGCTTTCTTT; CDR3 protein: CASSPIPPGVNTEAFF
CDR3 length: 11; J gene: TRBJ2-7; D gene: TRBD1; V gene: TRBV20-1; clone size: -; CDR3 DNA: TGCAGTGCCAGGACAGGGATTGAGCAGTACTTC; CDR3 protein: CSARTGIEQYF
CDR3 length: 16; J gene: TRBJ2-2; D gene: -; V gene: TRBV29-1; clone size: -; CDR3 DNA: TGCAGCGTCCGCCCCCCGGGACACCCGAACACCGGGGAGCTGTTTTTT; CDR3 protein: CSVRPPGHPNTGELFF
CDR3 length: 15; J gene: TRBJ1-5; D gene: -; V gene: TRBV2; clone size: -; CDR3 DNA: TGTGCCAGCATGCCGGTCGAGGGTAGCAATCAGCCCCAGCATTTT; CDR3 protein: CASMPVEGSNQPQHF
CDR3 length: 15; J gene: TRBJ2-1; D gene: TRBD2; V gene: TRBV6-1; clone size: once; CDR3 DNA: TGTGCCAGCAGTGACCGGACTAGCGGGGGTAATGAGCAGTTCTTC; CDR3 protein: CASSDRTSGGNEQFF
CDR3 length: 15; J gene: TRBJ2-3; D gene: -; V gene: TRBV7-6; clone size: once; CDR3 DNA: TGTGCCAGCAGCTTCCAAGGGGGGGGTACAGATACGCAGTATTTT; CDR3 protein: CASSFQGGGTDTQYF
CDR3 length: 14; J gene: TRBJ1-1; D gene: TRBD1; V gene: TRBV10-2; clone size: -; CDR3 DNA: TGCGCCAGCAGTCTGGACAGGGGTTACACTGAAGCTTTCTTT; CDR3 protein: CASSLDRGYTEAFF
CDR3 length: 14; J gene: TRBJ1-1; D gene: -; V gene: TRBV27; clone size: -; CDR3 DNA: TGTGCCAGCAGGTCTTTAGCAGGGAACGCTGAAGCTTTCTTT; CDR3 protein: CASRSLAGNAEAFF
CDR3 length: 16; J gene: TRBJ1-5; D gene: TRBD1; V gene: TRBV4-3; clone size: -; CDR3 DNA: TGCGCCAGCAGCCAAGGGGTAGGGACAGTTAATCAGCCCCAGCATTTT; CDR3 protein: CASSQGVGTVNQPQHF
CDR3 length: 15; J gene: TRBJ2-7; D gene: -; V gene: TRBV5-1; clone size: -; CDR3 DNA: TGCGCCAGCAGCTTGGGACAGGTGAGCTCCTACGAGCAGTACTTC; CDR3 protein: CASSLGQVSSYEQYF